This record concerns one T cell receptor (beta chain) sequence. This sample was included in a study of blood T cell repertoires in COVID-19. On the study more broadly: From T cells, B-cell-depleted T cells, or PBMCs came the material, which was cDNA or gDNA.

The Seattle patients, enrolled during active infection, were followed longitudinally. This CDR3 contains 15 residues. The germline gives CDR1 SGDLS, CDR2 YYNGEE. V shed 4 bases, J shed 2 bases, and the junction held 7 bases outside the gene matches. As processed by the authors: For nucleated cells, counts were estimated from reference gene primer amplification. Profiling relied on immunoSEQ multiplex PCR, and the TCRdb table lists in-frame clones only, not all of them. V and J calls and clone size follow that table, whereas D and trimming were derived from the DNA. The sample consists of about 170,000 clones, about 80% of them appearing once.

The chain joins TRBV9 to TRBJ2-7; TRBD1 agrees at 9 bases. The sequence came from a woman aged 40 to 50 with COVID-19, enrolled during active disease. Sequencing was performed on peripheral blood. The CDR3 bases are TGTGCCAGCAGCCCAGGACAGGGGAAGCCCTACGAGCAGTACTTC. Translated, it gives CASSPGQGKPYEQYF. Drawing the rest from reference TRBV9 and TRBJ2-7, the complete variable domain is DSGVTQTPKHLITATGQRVTLRCSPRSGDLSVYWYQQSLDQGLQFLIQYYNGEERAKGNILERFSAQQFPDLHSELNLSSLELGDSALYFCASSPGQGKPYEQYFGPGTRLTVT.